This T cell receptor (beta chain) was captured by sequencing in a study of shared clonotypes between healthy human individuals. Whole-study results and caveats: Around 5.3% of naive CD4 clonotypes were shared across several donors.

Germline CDR1 and CDR2: SGHTA and FQGNSA. V was cut by 7 bases and J by 0 bases, with 11 bases left in between. The CDR3 spans 14 residues. This clone was seen only once. Its specificity is not known. At a deep level, the assay was run. The authors split each subset's genomic DNA evenly across several immunoSEQ plates. Using immunoSEQ multiplex PCR, the repertoire was profiled, and TCRdb retains in-frame clones only, with some absent. There are 2 million to 2.5 million clones in the sample; approximately 96% occur only once, and 0.1% to 0.15% lies in the top ten. This TCR was sampled from a man between 18 and 35 years old in good health. The sequenced sample consisted of naive CD4+ T cells sorted from blood. As for subset: CD45RA+ positively selected. The rearrangement joins TRBV7-2 to TRBJ2-3; D unresolved. The CDR3 region has the DNA TGTGCCAGCACTTCGCGGCCTAGCACAGATACGCAGTATTTT. The encoded protein is CASTSRPSTDTQYF.